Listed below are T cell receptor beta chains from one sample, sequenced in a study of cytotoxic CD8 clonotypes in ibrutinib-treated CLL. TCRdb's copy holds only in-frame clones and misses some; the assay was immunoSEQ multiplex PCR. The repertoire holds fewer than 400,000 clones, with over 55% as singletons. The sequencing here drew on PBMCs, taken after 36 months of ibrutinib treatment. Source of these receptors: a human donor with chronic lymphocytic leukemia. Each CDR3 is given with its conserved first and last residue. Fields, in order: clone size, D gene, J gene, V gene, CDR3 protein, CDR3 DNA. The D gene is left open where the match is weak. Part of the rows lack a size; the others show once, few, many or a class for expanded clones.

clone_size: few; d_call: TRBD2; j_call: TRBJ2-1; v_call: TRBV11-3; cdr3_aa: CASSFSAGSGFNEQFF; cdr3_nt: TGTGCCAGCAGCTTTTCAGCGGGATCGGGCTTCAACGAGCAGTTCTTC
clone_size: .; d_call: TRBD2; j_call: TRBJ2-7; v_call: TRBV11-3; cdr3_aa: CASSQRRGTKSYEQYF; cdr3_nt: TGTGCCAGCAGCCAGAGGCGCGGGACTAAGTCCTACGAGCAGTACTTC
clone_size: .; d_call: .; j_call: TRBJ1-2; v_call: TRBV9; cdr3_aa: CASSVERVTWTF; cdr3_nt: TGTGCCAGCAGCGTAGAAAGGGTAACGTGGACCTTC
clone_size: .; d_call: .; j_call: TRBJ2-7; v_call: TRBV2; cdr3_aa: CASSCPDSSYEQYF; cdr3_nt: TGTGCCAGCAGTTGCCCTGATAGCTCCTACGAGCAGTACTTC
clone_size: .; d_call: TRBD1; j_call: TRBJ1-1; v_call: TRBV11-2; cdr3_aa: CASSLGRGRRNTEAFF; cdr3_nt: TGTGCCAGCAGCTTAGGCAGGGGGAGGAGGAACACTGAAGCTTTCTTT
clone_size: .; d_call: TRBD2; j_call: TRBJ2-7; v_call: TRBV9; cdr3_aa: CASSVVGRAEQYF; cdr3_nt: TGTGCCAGCAGCGTAGTTGGGAGGGCCGAGCAGTACTTC
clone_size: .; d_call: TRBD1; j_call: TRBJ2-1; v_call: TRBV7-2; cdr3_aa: CASSSDRGSYNEQFF; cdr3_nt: TGTGCCAGCAGCTCGGACAGGGGCTCGTACAATGAGCAGTTCTTC
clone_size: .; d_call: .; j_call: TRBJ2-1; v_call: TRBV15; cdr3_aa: CATSRDRGSYNEQFF; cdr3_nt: TGTGCCACCAGCAGAGATCGGGGCAGCTACAATGAGCAGTTCTTC
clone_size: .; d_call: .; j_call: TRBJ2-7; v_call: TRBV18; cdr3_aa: CASSPGEYAYEQYF; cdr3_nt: TGTGCCAGCTCACCGGGGGAGTATGCCTACGAGCAGTACTTC
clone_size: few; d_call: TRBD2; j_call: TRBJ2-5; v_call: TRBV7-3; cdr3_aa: CASSWGLALGETQYF; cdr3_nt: TGTGCCAGCAGCTGGGGACTAGCGCTAGGGGAGACCCAGTACTTC
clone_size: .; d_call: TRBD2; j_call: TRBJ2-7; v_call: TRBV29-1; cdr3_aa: CSARPGLAAGNEQYF; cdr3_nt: TGCAGCGCCCGCCCGGGACTAGCGGCGGGAAACGAGCAGTACTTC
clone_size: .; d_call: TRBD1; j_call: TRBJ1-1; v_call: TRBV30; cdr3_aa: CAWSVRTGVETEAFF; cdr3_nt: TGTGCCTGGAGTGTAAGGACAGGGGTCGAGACTGAAGCTTTCTTT
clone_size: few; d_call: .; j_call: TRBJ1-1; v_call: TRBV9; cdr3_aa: CASSVGGNEAFF; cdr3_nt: TGTGCCAGCAGCGTAGGCGGGAATGAAGCTTTCTTT
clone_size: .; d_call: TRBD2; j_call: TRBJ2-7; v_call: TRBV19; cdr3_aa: CASSILAGGSEQYF; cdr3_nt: TGTGCCAGTAGTATTCTAGCGGGAGGCTCCGAGCAGTACTTC
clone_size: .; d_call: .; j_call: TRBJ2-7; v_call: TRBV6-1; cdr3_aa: CASSEATIHEQYF; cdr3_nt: TGTGCCAGCAGTGAAGCGACAATCCACGAGCAGTACTTC
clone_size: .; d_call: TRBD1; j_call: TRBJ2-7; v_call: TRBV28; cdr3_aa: CASSIDRGLSYEQYF; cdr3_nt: TGTGCCAGCAGCATCGACAGGGGCCTCTCCTACGAGCAGTACTTC
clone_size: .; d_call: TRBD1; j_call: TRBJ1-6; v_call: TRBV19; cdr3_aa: CASSSRQGVTNSPLHF; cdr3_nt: TGTGCCAGTAGTTCTCGACAGGGGGTCACAAATTCACCCCTCCACTTT
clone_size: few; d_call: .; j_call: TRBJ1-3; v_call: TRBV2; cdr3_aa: CASTPSGSRNTIYF; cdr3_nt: TGTGCCAGCACCCCGTCGGGCAGCCGGAACACCATATATTTT
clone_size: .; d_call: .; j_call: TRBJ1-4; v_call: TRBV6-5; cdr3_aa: CASSYLQGWEKLFF; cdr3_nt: TGTGCCAGCAGTTATCTGCAGGGATGGGAAAAACTGTTTTTT
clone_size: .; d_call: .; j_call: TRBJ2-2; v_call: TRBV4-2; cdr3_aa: CASSQVPGGSAGELFF; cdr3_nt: TGTGCCAGCAGCCAAGTTCCTGGAGGGAGCGCCGGGGAGCTGTTTTTT
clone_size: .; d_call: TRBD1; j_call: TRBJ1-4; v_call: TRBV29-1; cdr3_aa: CSDPGQRITSTNEKLFF; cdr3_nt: TGCAGCGATCCGGGACAGCGGATTACATCAACTAATGAAAAACTGTTTTTT
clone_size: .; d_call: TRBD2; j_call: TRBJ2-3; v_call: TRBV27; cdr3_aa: CASSVGLAVVIRTDTQYF; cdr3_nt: TGTGCCAGCAGTGTGGGACTAGCGGTTGTTATACGCACAGATACGCAGTATTTT
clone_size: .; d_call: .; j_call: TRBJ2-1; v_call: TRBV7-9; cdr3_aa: CASSFGTNEQFF; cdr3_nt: TGTGCCAGCAGCTTCGGTACCAATGAGCAGTTCTTC
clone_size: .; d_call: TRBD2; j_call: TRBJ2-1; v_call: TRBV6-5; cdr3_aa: CASSYRTSGKGEQFF; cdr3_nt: TGTGCCAGCAGTTACAGGACTAGCGGGAAGGGTGAGCAGTTCTTC
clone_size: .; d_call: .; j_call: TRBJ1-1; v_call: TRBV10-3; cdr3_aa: CAIRPPGDTEAFF; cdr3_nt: TGTGCCATCAGGCCCCCAGGGGACACTGAAGCTTTCTTT
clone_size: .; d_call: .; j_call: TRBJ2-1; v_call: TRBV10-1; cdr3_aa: CAGVSPGKGGNEQFF; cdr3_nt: TGCGCCGGGGTGAGCCCAGGGAAGGGGGGCAATGAGCAGTTCTTC
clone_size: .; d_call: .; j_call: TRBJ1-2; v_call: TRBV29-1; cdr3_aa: CSVARQANYGYTF; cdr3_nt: TGCAGCGTTGCCCGGCAGGCCAACTATGGCTACACCTTC
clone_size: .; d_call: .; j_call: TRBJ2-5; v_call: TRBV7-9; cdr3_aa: CASSLGTPKRGETQYF; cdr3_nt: TGTGCCAGCAGCTTGGGGACACCTAAGAGGGGAGAGACCCAGTACTTC
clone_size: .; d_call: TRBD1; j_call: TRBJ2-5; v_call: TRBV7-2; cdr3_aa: CASSLGDRDLVETQYF; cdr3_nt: TGTGCCAGCAGCTTAGGGGACAGGGATCTTGTGGAGACCCAGTACTTC
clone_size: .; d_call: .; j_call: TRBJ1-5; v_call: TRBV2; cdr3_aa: CASGRGDQPQHF; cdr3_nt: TGTGCCAGTGGAAGGGGAGACCAGCCCCAGCATTTT
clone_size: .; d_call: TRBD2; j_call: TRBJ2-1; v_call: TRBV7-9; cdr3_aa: CASSFSGRSHNEQFF; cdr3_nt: TGTGCCAGCAGCTTCAGCGGGAGGTCCCACAATGAGCAGTTCTTC
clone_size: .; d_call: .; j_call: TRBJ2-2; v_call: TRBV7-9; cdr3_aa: CACFGTRRETGELFF; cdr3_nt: TGTGCCTGCTTCGGGACCCGGAGAGAGACCGGGGAGCTGTTTTTT
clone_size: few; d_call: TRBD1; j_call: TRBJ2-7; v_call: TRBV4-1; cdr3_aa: CASSQELRDSYEQYF; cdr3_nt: TGCGCCAGCAGCCAAGAGTTACGGGACAGCTACGAGCAGTACTTC
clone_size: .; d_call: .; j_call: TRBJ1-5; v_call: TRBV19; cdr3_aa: CASSMRQGDNQPQHF; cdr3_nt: TGTGCCAGTAGTATGAGGCAGGGAGACAATCAGCCCCAGCATTTT
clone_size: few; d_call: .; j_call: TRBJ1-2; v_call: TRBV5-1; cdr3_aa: CASSLAGGQGYGYTF; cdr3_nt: TGCGCCAGCAGCTTGGCCGGAGGGCAGGGCTATGGCTACACCTTC
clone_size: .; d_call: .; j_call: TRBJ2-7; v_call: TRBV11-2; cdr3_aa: CASSPHLGPYEQYF; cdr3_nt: TGTGCCAGCAGCCCCCACTTGGGACCCTACGAGCAGTACTTC
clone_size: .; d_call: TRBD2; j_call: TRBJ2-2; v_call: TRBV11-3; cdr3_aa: CASSSKVGRTGELFF; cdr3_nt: TGTGCCAGCAGCTCCAAGGTCGGGAGGACCGGGGAGCTGTTTTTT
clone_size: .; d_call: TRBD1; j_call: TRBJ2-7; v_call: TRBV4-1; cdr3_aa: CASSRTARDRYEQYF; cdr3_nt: TGCGCCAGCAGCCGCACCGCCCGGGACAGGTACGAGCAGTACTTC